This TCR beta chain was found in a study of response to subunit inactivated influenza vaccine. Findings and limits, study-wide: After each seasonal influenza vaccination, few new T cells are recruited, the authors suggested.

The CDR3 is made up of 16 amino acids. Trimming removed 5 bases from V and 2 bases from J, with 17 bases in between. The V gene's germline CDR1 is SGHTA and CDR2 FQGNSA. TCRdb passed the RT-PCR reads through MiXCR, listing each CDR3 protein once. The table lists 800,000 or so distinct CDR3 sequences, about 20% of them singletons. With respect to this clonotype: Its antigen remains unknown.

The chain recombines TRBV7-2 with TRBJ2-3; D possibly corresponds to TRBD2 (5 bases). The TCR originated in a man aged 45-65 years who received an inactivated influenza vaccine. Sequenced here: PBMCs from blood, sampled roughly 5 days after vaccination. CDR3 region: CASSRIPTTYTDTQYF. As DNA, the CDR3 is TGTGCCAGCAGCAGAATCCCGACTACTTACACAGATACGCAGTATTTT. The full variable domain, completed using reference TRBV7-2 and TRBJ2-3, is GAGVSQSPSNKVTEKGKDVELRCDPISGHTALYWYRQSLGQGLEFLIYFQGNSAPDKSGLPSDRFSAERTGGSVSTLTIQRTQQEDSAVYLCASSRIPTTYTDTQYFGPGTRLTVL.